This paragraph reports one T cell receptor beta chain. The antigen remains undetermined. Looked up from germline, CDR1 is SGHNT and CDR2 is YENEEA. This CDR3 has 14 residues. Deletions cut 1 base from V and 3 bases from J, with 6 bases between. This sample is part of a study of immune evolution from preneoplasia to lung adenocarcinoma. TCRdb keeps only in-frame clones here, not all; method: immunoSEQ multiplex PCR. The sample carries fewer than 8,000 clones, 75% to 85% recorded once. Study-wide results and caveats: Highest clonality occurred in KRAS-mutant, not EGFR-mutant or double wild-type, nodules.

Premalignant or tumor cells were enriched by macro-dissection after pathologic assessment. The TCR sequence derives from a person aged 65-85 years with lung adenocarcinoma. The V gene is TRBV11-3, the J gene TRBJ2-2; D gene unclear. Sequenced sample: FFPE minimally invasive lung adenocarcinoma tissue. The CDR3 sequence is CASSLGEDTGELFF. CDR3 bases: TGTGCCAGCAGCTTAGGGGAAGACACCGGGGAGCTGTTTTTT.